These T cell receptor beta chains were read from a single sample in a study of OX40 agonist ivuxolimab in advanced cancers. Sequenced by immunoSEQ multiplex PCR; TCRdb stores in-frame clones only, minus some. Altogether about 35,000 clones are present, 84% being singletons, with the ten largest covering 1.8%. Here the sequenced sample was CD4+ or CD8+ T cells sorted from blood, taken in a trial of the OX40 agonist ivuxolimab. These receptors came from an adult with an advanced solid tumor such as melanoma, head and neck, liver or kidney cancer. Both conserved end residues are part of each CDR3. The D gene is left open where the match is weak. A clone size is listed for some rows: how often the clone was seen (once, few, many), or a class if it is expanded.

j_call d_call v_call clone_size cdr3_aa cdr3_nt
TRBJ1-2 TRBD1 TRBV5-1 few CASSYGQGEGYTF TGCGCCAGCAGCTACGGACAGGGGGAAGGCTACACCTTC
TRBJ1-5 TRBD1 TRBV6-5 few CASSDRGKQPQHF TGTGCCAGCAGCGACAGGGGGAAACAGCCCCAGCATTTT
TRBJ1-3 . TRBV19 . CASSITGTGKNTIYF TGTGCCAGTAGTATTACTGGGACGGGGAAAAACACCATATATTTT
TRBJ2-5 . TRBV29-1 . CSVPEPIREETQYF TGCAGCGTTCCCGAACCCATCCGTGAAGAGACCCAGTACTTC
TRBJ1-2 . TRBV6-1 . CASSPAFYGYTF TGTGCCAGCAGCCCCGCCTTCTATGGCTACACCTTC
TRBJ2-2 TRBD1 TRBV7-9 once CASSLAWDRGGANTGELFF TGTGCCAGCAGCTTAGCTTGGGACAGGGGAGGCGCGAACACCGGGGAGCTGTTTTTT
TRBJ2-7 TRBD2 TRBV7-9 . CASSLATTAGDAYEQYF TGTGCCAGCAGCTTAGCGACTACGGCGGGGGACGCCTACGAGCAGTACTTC
TRBJ2-3 . TRBV9 . CASSEAPGSDTQYF TGTGCCAGCAGCGAGGCCCCGGGTTCCGATACGCAGTATTTT
TRBJ1-2 . TRBV5-6 . CASSPGGSNYGYTF TGTGCCAGCAGCCCGGGCGGGTCGAACTATGGCTACACCTTC
TRBJ2-3 TRBD2 TRBV7-3 . CASSLGLPTDTQYF TGTGCCAGCAGCTTGGGACTACCCACAGATACGCAGTATTTT
TRBJ2-3 . TRBV5-1 . CASSPGTDTQYF TGCGCCAGCAGCCCTGGCACAGATACGCAGTATTTT
TRBJ1-5 . TRBV10-3 . CAISDGSGGLGNQPQHF TGTGCCATCAGTGACGGGAGTGGGGGGCTTGGCAATCAGCCCCAGCATTTT
TRBJ2-6 . TRBV2 . CASSPQRSGANVLTF TGTGCCAGCAGTCCACAGCGCTCTGGGGCCAACGTCCTGACTTTC
TRBJ2-3 TRBD2 TRBV29-1 once CSSSGTSRGDTQYF TGCAGCTCGTCCGGGACTAGCAGAGGGGATACGCAGTATTTT
TRBJ1-2 . TRBV27 . CASRVGDYGGYTF TGTGCCAGCCGCGTTGGGGATTATGGTGGCTACACCTTC
TRBJ2-7 TRBD2 TRBV10-3 once CAISVRAGVYEQYF TGTGCCATCAGTGTAAGAGCGGGGGTCTACGAGCAGTACTTC
TRBJ2-7 . TRBV2 . CASRLPRGRSEQYF TGTGCCAGCCGGCTTCCCCGGGGTCGATCCGAGCAGTACTTC
TRBJ1-4 . TRBV5-1 few CASSPGSPIREKLFF TGCGCCAGCAGCCCTGGGTCCCCTATTCGTGAAAAACTGTTTTTT